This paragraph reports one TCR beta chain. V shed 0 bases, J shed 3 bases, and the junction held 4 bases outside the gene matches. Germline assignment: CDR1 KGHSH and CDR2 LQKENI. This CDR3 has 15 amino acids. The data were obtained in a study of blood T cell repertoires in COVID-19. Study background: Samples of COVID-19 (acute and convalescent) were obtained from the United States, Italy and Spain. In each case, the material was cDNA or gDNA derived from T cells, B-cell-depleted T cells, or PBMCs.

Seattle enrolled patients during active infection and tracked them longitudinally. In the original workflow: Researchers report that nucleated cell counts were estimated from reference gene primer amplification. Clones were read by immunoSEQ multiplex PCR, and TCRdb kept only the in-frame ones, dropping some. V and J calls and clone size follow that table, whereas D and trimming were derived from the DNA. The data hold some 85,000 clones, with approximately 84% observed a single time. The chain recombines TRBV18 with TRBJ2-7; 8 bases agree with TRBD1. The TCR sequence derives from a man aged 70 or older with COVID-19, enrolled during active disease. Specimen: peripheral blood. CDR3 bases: TGTGCCAGCTCACCACCGGACAGGGCCGACTACGAGCAGTACTTC. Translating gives CASSPPDRADYEQYF. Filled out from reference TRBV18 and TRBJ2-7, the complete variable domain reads NAGVMQNPRHLVRRRGQEARLRCSPMKGHSHVYWYRQLPEEGLKFMVYLQKENIIDESGMPKERFSAEFPKEGPSILRIQQVVRGDSAAYFCASSPPDRADYEQYFGPGTRLTVT.